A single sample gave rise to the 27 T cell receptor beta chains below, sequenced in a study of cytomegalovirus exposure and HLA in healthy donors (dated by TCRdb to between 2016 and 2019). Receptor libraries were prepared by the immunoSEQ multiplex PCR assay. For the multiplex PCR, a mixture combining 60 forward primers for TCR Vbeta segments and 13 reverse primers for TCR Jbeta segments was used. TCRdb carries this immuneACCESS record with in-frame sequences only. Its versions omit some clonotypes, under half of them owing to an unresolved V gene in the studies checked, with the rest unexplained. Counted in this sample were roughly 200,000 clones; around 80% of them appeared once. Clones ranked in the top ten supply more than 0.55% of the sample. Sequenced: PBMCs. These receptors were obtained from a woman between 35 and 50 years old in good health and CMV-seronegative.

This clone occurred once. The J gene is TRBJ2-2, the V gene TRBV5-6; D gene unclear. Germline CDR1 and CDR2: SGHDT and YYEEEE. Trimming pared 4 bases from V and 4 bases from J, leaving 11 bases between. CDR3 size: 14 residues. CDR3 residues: CASSPGTATGELFF. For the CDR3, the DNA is TGTGCCAGCAGCCCAGGTACGGCCACCGGGGAGCTGTTTTTT.

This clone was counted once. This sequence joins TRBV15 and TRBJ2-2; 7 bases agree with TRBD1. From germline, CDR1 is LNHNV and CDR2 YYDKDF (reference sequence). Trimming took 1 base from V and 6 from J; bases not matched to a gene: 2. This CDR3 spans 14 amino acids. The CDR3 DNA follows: TGTGCCACCAGCAGAGCAGGGGGAGCCGGGGAGCTGTTTTTT. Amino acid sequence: CATSRAGGAGELFF.

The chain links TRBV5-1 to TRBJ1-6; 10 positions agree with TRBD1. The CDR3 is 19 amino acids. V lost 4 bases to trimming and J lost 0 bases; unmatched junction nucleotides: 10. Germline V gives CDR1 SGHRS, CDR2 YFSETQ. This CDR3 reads CASSPVGTGASSYNSPLHF. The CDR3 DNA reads TGCGCCAGCAGCCCGGTTGGGACAGGGGCCAGCTCCTATAATTCACCCCTCCACTTT.

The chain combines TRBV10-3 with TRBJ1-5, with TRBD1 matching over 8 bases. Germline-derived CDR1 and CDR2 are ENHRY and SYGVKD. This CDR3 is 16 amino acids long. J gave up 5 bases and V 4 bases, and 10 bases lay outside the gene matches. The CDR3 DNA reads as TGTGCCATCAGTGCCTCCGACAGGGGAGCCTATCAGCCCCAGCATTTT. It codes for CAISASDRGAYQPQHF.

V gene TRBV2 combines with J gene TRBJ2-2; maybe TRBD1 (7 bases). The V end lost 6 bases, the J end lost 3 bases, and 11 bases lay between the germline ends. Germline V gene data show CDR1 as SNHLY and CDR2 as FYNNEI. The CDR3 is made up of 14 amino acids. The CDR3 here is CASRGGQYTGELFF. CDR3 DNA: TGTGCCAGCAGGGGGGGACAGTACACCGGGGAGCTGTTTTTT.

CDR3 DNA sequence: TGTGCCAGCAGACGGACAGGGAACTCCTACGAGCAGTACTTC. Translating gives CASRRTGNSYEQYF. This chain connects TRBV28 to TRBJ2-7; 8 bases are a match to TRBD1. CDR1 and CDR2 from the germline V gene are MDHEN and SYDVKM. The length of the CDR3 is 14 residues. The J segment lost 0 bases and the V segment lost 6 bases, leaving 4 bases of the junction unmatched. The complete variable domain, with remaining parts taken from reference TRBV28 and TRBJ2-7, reads DVKVTQSSRYLVKRTGEKVFLECVQDMDHENMFWYRQDPGLGLRLIYFSYDVKMKEKGDIPEGYSVSREKKERFSLILESASTNQTSMYLCASRRTGNSYEQYFGPGTRLTVT.

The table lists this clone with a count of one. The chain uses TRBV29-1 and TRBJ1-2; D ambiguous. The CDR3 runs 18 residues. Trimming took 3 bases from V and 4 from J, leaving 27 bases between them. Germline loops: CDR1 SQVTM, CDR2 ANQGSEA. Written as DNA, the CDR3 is TGCAGCGTTGATGTTTTTGCCCTCGGGAGCTCCGCTAGCTATGGCTACACCTTC. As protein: CSVDVFALGSSASYGYTF.

The chain's CDR3 is CASRLGGPNTEAFF. In DNA form, the CDR3 reads TGTGCCAGCAGGCTAGGGGGCCCTAACACTGAAGCTTTCTTT. This rearrangement joins TRBV2 to TRBJ1-1, with 7 bases aligning to TRBD1. The CDR3 is made up of 14 amino acids. Germline loops: CDR1 SNHLY, CDR2 FYNNEI. With 6 bases clipped from V and 2 bases from J, the junction kept 6 bases outside the gene matches.

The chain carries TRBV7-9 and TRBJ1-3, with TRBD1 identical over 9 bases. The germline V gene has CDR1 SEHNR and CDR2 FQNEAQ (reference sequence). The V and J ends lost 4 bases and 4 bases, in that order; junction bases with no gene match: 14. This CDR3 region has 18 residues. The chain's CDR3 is CASSSRSGQGRSGNTIYF. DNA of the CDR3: TGTGCCAGCAGCTCACGATCGGGACAGGGACGATCGGGAAACACCATATATTTT. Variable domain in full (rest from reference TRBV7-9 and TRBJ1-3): DTGVSQNPRHKITKRGQNVTFRCDPISEHNRLYWYRQTLGQGPEFLTYFQNEAQLEKSRLLSDRFSAERPKGSFSTLEIQRTEQGDSAMYLCASSSRSGQGRSGNTIYFGEGSWLTVV.

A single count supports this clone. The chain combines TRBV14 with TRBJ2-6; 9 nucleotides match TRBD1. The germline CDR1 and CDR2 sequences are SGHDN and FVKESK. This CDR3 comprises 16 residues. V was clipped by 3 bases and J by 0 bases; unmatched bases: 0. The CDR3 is CASSQTGGSGANVLTF. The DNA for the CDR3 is TGTGCCAGCAGCCAGACAGGGGGCTCTGGGGCCAACGTCCTGACTTTC.

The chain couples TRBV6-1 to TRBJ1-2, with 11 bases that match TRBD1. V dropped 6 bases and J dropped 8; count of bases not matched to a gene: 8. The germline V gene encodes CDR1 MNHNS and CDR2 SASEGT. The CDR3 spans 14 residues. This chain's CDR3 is CASSLGQGVDGYTF. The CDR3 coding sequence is TGTGCCAGCAGCCTGGGACAGGGGGTGGACGGCTACACCTTC.

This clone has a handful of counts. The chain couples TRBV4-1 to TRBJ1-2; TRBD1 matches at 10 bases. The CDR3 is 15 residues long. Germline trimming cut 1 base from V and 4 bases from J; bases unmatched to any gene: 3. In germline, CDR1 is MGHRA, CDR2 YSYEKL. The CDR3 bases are TGCGCCAGCAGCCAAGCGGGACAGGGGCTCTATGGCTACACCTTC. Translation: CASSQAGQGLYGYTF.

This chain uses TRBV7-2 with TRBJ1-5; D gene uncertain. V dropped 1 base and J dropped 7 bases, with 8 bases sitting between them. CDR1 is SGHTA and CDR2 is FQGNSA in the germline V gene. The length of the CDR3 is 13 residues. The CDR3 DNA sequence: TGTGCCAGCAGCTTAGGGTCGGGGCAGCCCCAGCATTTT. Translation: CASSLGSGQPQHF. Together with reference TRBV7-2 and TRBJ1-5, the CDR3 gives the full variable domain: GAGVSQSPSNKVTEKGKDVELRCDPISGHTALYWYRQSLGQGLEFLIYFQGNSAPDKSGLPSDRFSAERTGGSVSTLTIQRTQQEDSAVYLCASSLGSGQPQHFGDGTRLSIL.

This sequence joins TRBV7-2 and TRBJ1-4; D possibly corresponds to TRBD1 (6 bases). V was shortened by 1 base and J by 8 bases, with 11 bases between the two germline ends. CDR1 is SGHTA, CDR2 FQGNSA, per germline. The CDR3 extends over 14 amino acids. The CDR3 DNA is TGTGCCAGCAGCTTAGGCAGGGGTGGAGAAAAACTGTTTTTT. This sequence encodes CASSLGRGGEKLFF.

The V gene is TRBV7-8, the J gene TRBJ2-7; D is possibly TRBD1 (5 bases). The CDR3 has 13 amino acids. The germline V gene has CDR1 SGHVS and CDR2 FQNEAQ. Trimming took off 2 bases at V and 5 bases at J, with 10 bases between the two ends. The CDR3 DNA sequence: TGTGCCAGCAGCTTAAGGGGCAGGGACGAGCAGTACTTC. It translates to CASSLRGRDEQYF.

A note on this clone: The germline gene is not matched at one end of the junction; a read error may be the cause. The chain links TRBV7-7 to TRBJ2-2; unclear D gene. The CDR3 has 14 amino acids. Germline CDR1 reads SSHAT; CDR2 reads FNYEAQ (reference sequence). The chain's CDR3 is CASRSTGFTGELFF. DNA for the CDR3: TGTGCTAGCAGATCCACCGGGTTCACCGGGGAGCTGTTTTTT.

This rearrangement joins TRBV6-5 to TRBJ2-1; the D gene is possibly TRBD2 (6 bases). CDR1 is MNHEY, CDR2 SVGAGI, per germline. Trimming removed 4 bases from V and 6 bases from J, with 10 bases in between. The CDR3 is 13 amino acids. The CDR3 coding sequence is TGTGCCAGCAGTTCGTCGGGGGTCAATGAGCAGTTCTTC. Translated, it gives CASSSSGVNEQFF.

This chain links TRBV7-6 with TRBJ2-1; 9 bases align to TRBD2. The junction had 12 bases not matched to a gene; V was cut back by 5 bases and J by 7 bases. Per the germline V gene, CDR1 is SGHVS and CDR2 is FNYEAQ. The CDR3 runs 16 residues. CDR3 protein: CASSRDRKRGDNEQFF. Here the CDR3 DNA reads TGTGCCAGCAGCAGAGACCGTAAGCGGGGGGATAATGAGCAGTTCTTC.

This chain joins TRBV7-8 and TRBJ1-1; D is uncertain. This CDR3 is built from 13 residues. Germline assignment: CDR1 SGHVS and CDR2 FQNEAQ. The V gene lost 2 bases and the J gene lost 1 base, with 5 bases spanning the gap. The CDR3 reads CASSLNKNTEAFF. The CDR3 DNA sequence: TGTGCCAGCAGCTTAAACAAGAACACTGAAGCTTTCTTT.

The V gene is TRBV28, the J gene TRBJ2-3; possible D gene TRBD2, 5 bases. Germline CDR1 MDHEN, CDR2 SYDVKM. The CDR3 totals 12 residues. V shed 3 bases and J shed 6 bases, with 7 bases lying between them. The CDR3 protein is CASSLGGDTQYF. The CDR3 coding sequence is TGTGCCAGCAGTTTGGGCGGGGATACGCAGTATTTT.

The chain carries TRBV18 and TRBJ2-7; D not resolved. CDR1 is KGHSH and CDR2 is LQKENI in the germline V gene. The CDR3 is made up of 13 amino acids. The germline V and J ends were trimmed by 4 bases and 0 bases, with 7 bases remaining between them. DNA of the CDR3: TGTGCCAGCTCACACGCACTCTCCTACGAGCAGTACTTC. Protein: CASSHALSYEQYF.

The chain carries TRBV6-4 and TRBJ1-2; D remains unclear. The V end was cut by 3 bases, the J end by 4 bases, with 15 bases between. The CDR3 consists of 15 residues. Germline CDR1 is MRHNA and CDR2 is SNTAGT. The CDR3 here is CASSEGKGVGYGYTF. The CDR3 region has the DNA TGTGCCAGCAGTGAGGGGAAGGGAGTTGGCTATGGCTACACCTTC.

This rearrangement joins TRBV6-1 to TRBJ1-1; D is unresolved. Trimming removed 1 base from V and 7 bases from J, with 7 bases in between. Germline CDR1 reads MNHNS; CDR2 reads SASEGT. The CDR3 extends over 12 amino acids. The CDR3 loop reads CASSEGRSEAFF. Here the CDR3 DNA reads TGTGCCAGCAGTGAAGGGCGGAGTGAAGCTTTCTTT.

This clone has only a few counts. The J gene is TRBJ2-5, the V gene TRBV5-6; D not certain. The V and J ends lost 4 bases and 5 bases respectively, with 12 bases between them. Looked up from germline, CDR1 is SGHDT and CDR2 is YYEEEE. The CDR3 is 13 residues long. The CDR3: CASSHDIAETQYF. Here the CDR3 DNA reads TGTGCCAGCAGCCACGACATTGCGGAGACCCAGTACTTC.

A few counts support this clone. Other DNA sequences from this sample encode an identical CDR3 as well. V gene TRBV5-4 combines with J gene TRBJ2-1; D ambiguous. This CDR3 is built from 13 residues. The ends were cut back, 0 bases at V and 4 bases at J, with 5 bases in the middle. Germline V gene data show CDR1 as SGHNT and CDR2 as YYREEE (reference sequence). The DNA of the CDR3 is TGTGCCAGCAGCTTGGCTTCTTACAATGAGCAGTTCTTC. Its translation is CASSLASYNEQFF. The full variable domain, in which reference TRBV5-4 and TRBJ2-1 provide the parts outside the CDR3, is ETGVTQSPTHLIKTRGQQVTLRCSSQSGHNTVSWYQQALGQGPQFIFQYYREEENGRGNFPPRFSGLQFPNYSSELNVNALELDDSALYLCASSLASYNEQFFGPGTRLTVL.

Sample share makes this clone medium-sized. In DNA form, the CDR3 reads TGTGCCAGCAGCGTAGACGGGGAGACAAGTTACAATGAAAAACTGTTTTTT. This encodes CASSVDGETSYNEKLFF. The chain uses TRBV9 and TRBJ1-4; no reliable D call. The length of the CDR3 is 17 residues. V lost 0 bases and J lost 5, with 17 bases in between. Germline V gene sequence: CDR1 SGDLS, CDR2 YYNGEE.

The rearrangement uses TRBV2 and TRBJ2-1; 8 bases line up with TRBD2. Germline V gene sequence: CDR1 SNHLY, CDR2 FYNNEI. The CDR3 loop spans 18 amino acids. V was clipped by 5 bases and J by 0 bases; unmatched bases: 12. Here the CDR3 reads CASSMAGGLPSSYNEQFF. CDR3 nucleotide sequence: TGTGCCAGCAGTATGGCGGGGGGCCTCCCGAGCTCCTACAATGAGCAGTTCTTC.